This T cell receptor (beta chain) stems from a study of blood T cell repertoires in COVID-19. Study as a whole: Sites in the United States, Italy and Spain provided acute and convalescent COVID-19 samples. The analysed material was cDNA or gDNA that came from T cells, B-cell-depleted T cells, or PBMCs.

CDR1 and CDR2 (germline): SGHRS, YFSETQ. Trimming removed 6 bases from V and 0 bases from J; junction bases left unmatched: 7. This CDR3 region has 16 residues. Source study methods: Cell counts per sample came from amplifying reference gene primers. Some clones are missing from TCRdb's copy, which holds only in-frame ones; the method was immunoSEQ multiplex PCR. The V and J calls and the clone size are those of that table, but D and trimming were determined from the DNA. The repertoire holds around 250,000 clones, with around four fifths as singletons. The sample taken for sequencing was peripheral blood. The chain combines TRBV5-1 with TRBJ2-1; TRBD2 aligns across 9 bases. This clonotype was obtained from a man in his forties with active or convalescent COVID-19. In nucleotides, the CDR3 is TGCGCCAGCACGTCTCGCGGGGGGGCCTCCTACAATGAGCAGTTCTTC. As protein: CASTSRGGASYNEQFF. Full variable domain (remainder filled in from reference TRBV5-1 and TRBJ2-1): KAGVTQTPRYLIKTRGQQVTLSCSPISGHRSVSWYQQTPGQGLQFLFEYFSETQRNKGNFPGRFSGRQFSNSRSEMNVSTLELGDSALYLCASTSRGGASYNEQFFGPGTRLTVL.